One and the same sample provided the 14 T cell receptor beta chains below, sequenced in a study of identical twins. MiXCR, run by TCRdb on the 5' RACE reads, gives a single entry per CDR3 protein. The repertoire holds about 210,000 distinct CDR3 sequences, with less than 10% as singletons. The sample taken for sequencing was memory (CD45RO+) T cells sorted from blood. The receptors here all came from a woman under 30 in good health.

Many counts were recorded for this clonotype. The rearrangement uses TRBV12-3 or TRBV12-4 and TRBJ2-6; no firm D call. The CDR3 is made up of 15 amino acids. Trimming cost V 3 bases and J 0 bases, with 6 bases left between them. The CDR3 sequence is CASSLRNSGANVLTF. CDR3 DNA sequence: TGTGCCAGCAGTTTGAGAAACTCTGGGGCCAACGTCCTGACTTTC.

CDR3 sequence: CACSGSGRINEQYF. CDR3 sequence (DNA): TGTGCCTGTTCGGGTAGCGGGAGGATCAACGAGCAGTACTTC. The chain combines TRBV30 with TRBJ2-7; the match to TRBD2 covers 10 bases. The CDR3 totals 14 residues. Trimming at V came to 6 bases and at J to 5 bases, leaving 10 bases not matched to a gene. Germline values: CDR1 GTSNPN, CDR2 SVGIG (reference sequence).

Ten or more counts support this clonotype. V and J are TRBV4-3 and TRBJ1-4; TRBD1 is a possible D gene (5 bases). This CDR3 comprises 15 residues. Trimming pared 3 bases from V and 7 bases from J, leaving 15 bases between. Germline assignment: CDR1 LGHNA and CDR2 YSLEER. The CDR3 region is CASSQGVGEAEKLFF. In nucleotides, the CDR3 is TGCGCCAGCAGCCAGGGGGTCGGGGAAGCTGAAAAACTGTTTTTT.

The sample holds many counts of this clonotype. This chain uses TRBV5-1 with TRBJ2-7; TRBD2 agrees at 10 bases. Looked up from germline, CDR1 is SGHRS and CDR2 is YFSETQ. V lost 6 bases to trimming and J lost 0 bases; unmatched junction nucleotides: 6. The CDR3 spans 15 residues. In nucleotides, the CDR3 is TGCGCCAGCAAACGGACTAGCGGAAACTCCTACGAGCAGTACTTC. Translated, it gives CASKRTSGNSYEQYF.

The CDR3 spells CASSQVIGRGGEQYF. Written as DNA, the CDR3 is TGTGCCAGCAGCCAAGTCATCGGACGGGGAGGGGAGCAGTACTTC. The chain has TRBV14 and TRBJ2-7, with TRBD2 matching 7 bases. The CDR3 extends over 15 amino acids. Germline loops: CDR1 SGHDN, CDR2 FVKESK. Germline trimming cut 1 base from V and 7 bases from J; bases unmatched to any gene: 10. The entire variable domain, with the rest obtained from reference TRBV14 and TRBJ2-7, is as follows: EAGVTQFPSHSVIEKGQTVTLRCDPISGHDNLYWYRRVMGKEIKFLLHFVKESKQDESGMPNNRFLAERTGGTYSTLKVQPAELEDSGVYFCASSQVIGRGGEQYFGPGTRLTVT.

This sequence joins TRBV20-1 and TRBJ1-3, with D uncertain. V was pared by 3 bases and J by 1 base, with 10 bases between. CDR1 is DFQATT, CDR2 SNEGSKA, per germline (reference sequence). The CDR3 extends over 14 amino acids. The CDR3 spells CSASHTESGNTIYF. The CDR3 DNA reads TGCAGTGCTAGTCATACAGAGTCTGGAAACACCATATATTTT.

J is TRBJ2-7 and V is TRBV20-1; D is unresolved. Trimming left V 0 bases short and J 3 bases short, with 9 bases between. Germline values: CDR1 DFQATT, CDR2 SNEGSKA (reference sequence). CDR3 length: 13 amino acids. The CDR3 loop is CSARDPVDYEQYF. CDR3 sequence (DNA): TGCAGTGCTAGAGATCCAGTGGACTACGAGCAGTACTTC.

The CDR3 region has the DNA TGCAGTGCCCCCCGGGACCGGGATACAATCTCGAACCCCACAGATACGCAGTATTTT. This encodes CSAPRDRDTISNPTDTQYF. V is TRBV20-1 and J is TRBJ2-3; the D gene could be TRBD1 or TRBD2 (5 bases each). The ends were cut back, 6 bases at V and 2 bases at J, with 30 bases in the middle. In germline, CDR1 is DFQATT, CDR2 SNEGSKA (reference sequence). This CDR3 region has 19 residues.

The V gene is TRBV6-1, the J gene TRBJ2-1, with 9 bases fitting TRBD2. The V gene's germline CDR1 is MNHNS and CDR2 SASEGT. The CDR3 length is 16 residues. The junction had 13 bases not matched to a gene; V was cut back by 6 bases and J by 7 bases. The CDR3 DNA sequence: TGTGCCAGCAGGAATCAACCGGGACTAGCTGATAATGAGCAGTTCTTC. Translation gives CASRNQPGLADNEQFF.

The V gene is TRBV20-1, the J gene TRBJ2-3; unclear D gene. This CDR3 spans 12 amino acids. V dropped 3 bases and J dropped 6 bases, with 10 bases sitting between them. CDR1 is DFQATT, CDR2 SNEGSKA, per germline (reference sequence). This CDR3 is CSASLVADTQYF. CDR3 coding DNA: TGCAGTGCTAGTTTAGTGGCCGATACGCAGTATTTT.

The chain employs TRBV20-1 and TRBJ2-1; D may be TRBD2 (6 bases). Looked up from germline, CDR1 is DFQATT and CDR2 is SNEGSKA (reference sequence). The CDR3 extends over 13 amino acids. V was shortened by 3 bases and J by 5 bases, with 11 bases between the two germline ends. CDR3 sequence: CSASWDSDNEQFF. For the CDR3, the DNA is TGCAGTGCTAGTTGGGACTCGGACAATGAGCAGTTCTTC.

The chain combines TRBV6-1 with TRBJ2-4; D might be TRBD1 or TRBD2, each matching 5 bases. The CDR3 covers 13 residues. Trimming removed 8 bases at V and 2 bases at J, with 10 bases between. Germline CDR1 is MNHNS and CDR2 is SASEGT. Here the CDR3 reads CASRRGPKNIQYF. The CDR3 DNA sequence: TGTGCCAGCCGTCGGGGCCCCAAAAACATTCAGTACTTC.

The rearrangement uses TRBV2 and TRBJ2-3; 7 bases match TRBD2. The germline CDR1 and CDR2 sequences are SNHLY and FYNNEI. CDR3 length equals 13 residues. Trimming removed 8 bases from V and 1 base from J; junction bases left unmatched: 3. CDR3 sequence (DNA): TGTGCCAGCGAGCGGGGCCGCACAGATACGCAGTATTTT. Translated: CASERGRTDTQYF. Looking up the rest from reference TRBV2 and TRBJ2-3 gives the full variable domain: EPEVTQTPSHQVTQMGQEVILRCVPISNHLYFYWYRQILGQKVEFLVSFYNNEISEKSEIFDDQFSVERPDGSNFTLKIRSTKLEDSAMYFCASERGRTDTQYFGPGTRLTVL.

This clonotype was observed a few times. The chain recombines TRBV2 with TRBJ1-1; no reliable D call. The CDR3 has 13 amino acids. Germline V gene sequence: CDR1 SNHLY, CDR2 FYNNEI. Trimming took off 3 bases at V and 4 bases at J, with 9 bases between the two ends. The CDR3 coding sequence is TGTGCCAGCAGTGATTCGGGAGGCACTGAAGCTTTCTTT. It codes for CASSDSGGTEAFF.